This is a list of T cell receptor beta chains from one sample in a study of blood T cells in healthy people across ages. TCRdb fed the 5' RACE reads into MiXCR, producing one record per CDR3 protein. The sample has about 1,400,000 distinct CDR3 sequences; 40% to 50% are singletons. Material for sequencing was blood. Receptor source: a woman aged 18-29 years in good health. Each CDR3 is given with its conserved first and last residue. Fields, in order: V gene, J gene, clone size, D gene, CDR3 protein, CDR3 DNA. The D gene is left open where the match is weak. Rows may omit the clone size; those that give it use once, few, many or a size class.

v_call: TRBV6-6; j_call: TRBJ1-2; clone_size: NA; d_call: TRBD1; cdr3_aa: CASSRQGIDGYTF; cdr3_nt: TGTGCCAGCAGTCGACAGGGGATTGATGGCTACACCTTC
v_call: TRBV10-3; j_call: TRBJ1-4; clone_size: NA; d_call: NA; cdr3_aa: CAISEGAGEKLFF; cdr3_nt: TGTGCCATCAGTGAGGGGGCAGGTGAAAAACTGTTTTTT
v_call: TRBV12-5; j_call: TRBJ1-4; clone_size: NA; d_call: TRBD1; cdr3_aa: CASGLTLGGEKLFF; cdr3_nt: TGTGCTAGTGGTCTGACCTTAGGGGGCGAAAAACTGTTTTTT
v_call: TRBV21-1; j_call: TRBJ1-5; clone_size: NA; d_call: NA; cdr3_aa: CASSKRYWGGMDQPQHF; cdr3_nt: TGTGCCAGCAGCAAAAGATATTGGGGGGGGATGGATCAGCCCCAGCATTTT
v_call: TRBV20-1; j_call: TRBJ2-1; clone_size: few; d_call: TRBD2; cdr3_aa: CSARIAGVWQNDEQFF; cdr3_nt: TGCAGTGCTAGAATAGCGGGGGTATGGCAGAACGATGAGCAGTTCTTC
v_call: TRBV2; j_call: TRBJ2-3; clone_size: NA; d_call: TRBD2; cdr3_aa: CASRPLAGGPSTDTQYF; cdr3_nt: TGTGCCAGCAGGCCACTAGCGGGAGGGCCTAGCACAGATACGCAGTATTTT
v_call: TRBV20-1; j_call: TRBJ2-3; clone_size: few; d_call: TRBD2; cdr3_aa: CSSVFAGVTDTQYF; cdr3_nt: TGCAGTTCGGTTTTCGCGGGAGTCACAGATACGCAGTATTTT
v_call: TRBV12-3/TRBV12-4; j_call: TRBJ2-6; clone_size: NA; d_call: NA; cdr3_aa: CASSTEQVIAGANVLTF; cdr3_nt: TGTGCCAGCAGTACGGAACAGGTGATCGCTGGGGCCAACGTCCTGACTTTC
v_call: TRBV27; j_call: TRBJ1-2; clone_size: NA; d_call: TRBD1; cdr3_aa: CASRTGRYGYTF; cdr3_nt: TGTGCCAGCAGGACAGGGCGTTATGGCTACACCTTC
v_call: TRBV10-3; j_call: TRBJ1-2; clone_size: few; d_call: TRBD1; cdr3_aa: CAISPDRAGGYTF; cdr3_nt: TGTGCCATCAGCCCAGACAGGGCAGGGGGCTACACCTTC
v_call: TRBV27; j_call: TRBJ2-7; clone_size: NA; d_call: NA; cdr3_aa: CASSSPTRDQYNEQVF; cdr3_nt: TGTGCCAGCAGTTCCCCCACTCGGGATCAATACAATGAGCAGGTCTTC
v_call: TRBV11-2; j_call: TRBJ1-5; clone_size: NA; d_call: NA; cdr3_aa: CASSFVQVLSNQPQHF; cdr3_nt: TGTGCCAGCAGCTTTGTACAGGTCCTTAGCAATCAGCCTCAGCATTTT
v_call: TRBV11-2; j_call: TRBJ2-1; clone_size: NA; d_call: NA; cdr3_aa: CASSREPSNEQFF; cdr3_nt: TGTGCCAGCAGCCGTGAGCCTAGCAATGAGCAGTTCTTC
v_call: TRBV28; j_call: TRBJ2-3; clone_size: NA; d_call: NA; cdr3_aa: CASRSGGRSTDTQYF; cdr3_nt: TGTGCCAGTCGGAGCGGTGGGCGTAGCACAGATACGCAGTATTTT
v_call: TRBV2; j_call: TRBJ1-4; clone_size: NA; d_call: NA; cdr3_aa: CASSDRLNEKLFF; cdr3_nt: TGTGCCAGCAGTGACAGGCTTAATGAAAAACTGTTTTTT